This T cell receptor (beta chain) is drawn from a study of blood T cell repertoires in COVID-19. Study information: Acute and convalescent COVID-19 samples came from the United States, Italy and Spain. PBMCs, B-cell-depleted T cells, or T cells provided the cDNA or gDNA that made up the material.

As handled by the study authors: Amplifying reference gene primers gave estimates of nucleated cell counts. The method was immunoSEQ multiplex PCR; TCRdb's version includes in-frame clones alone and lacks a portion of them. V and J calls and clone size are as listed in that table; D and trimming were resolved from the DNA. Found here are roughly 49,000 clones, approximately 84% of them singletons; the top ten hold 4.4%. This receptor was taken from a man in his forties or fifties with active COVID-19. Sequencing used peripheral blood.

The CDR3 bases are TGTGCCAGCCGAACCCTAGCGGGGGGGCTTGCAGATACGCAGTATTTT. Protein product: CASRTLAGGLADTQYF. The chain uses TRBV5-6 and TRBJ2-3; TRBD2 aligns across 12 bases. CDR1 is SGHDT and CDR2 is YYEEEE in the germline V gene. Trimming took 7 bases from V and 4 from J; bases not matched to a gene: 10. The CDR3 has 16 amino acids.